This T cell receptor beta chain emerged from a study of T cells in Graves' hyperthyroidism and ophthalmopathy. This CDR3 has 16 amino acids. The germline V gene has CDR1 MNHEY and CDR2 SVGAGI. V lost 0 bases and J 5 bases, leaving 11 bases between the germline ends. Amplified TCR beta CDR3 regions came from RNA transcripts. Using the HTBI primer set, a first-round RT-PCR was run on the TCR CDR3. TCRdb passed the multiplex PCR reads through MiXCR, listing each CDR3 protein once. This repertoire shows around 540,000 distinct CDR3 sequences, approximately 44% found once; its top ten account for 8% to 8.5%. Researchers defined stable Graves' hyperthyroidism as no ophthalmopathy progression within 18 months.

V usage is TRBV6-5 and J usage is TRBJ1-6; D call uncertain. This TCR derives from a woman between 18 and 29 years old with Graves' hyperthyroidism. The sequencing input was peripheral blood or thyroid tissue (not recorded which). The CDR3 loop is CASSYSGESDNSPLHF. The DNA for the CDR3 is TGTGCCAGCAGTTACTCTGGGGAGTCCGATAATTCACCCCTCCACTTT.